This entry lists 16 T cell receptor beta chains sequenced from one sample in a study of CD8 T cells in Susac syndrome. RNA totalling about 0.45 to 1 ug underwent reverse transcription with random hexamers. TCRdb recomputed calls from the immunoSEQ multiplex PCR reads with MiXCR, one row per CDR3 protein. The sample contains about 430,000 distinct CDR3 sequences, roughly 85% of which appear only once. The sequenced material came from CD8+ T cells from PBMCs. These receptors were taken from a human donor with multiple sclerosis.

As to this clonotype: The junction shows a germline mismatch at one end, possibly a read error. The chain combines TRBV5-4 with TRBJ2-2; 12 nucleotides align to TRBD2. Germline V gene lookup returns CDR1 SGHNT and CDR2 YYREEE (reference sequence). The CDR3 has 16 residues. The CDR3 DNA follows: TGTGCCGGCAGCTCTTGGACTAGCGGGGACACCGGGGAGCTGTTTTTT. This translates into CAGSSWTSGDTGELFF.

V gene TRBV4-1 combines with J gene TRBJ2-2; maybe TRBD2 (6 bases). The V gene's germline CDR1 is MGHRA and CDR2 YSYEKL. The CDR3 runs to 15 residues. The V end lost 5 bases, the J end lost 0 bases, and 10 bases lay between the germline ends. The CDR3 reads CASSWDSANTGELFF. CDR3 nucleotide sequence: TGCGCCAGCAGCTGGGACTCCGCGAACACCGGGGAGCTGTTTTTT.

This clonotype was detected once. CDR3 DNA: TGTGCCAGCAGCACCCAAGAGGGACTAGCGGGGCGCACAGATACGCAGTATTTT. This gives the protein CASSTQEGLAGRTDTQYF. The chain links TRBV5-4 to TRBJ2-3, with 13 bases identical to TRBD2. The germline V gene has CDR1 SGHNT and CDR2 YYREEE (reference sequence). This CDR3 has 18 residues. J was trimmed by 1 base and V by 4 bases; bases with no gene match: 9.

The chain combines TRBV4-1 with TRBJ1-2, with a possible D match to TRBD1 (6 bases). The CDR3 runs to 15 residues. Between the trimmed V and J ends, which lost 4 bases and 4 bases, there was a span of 16 bases. The germline CDR1 and CDR2 sequences are MGHRA and YSYEKL. The CDR3 loop is CASSRGTLTLYGYTF. The CDR3 nucleotides read TGCGCCAGCAGCCGCGGGACACTAACTCTCTATGGCTACACCTTC.

This clonotype was found once. CDR3 nucleotide sequence: TGTGCTAGTGGTTTGGTCGACACTGTTAATCAGCCCCAGCATTTT. Its protein is CASGLVDTVNQPQHF. The chain has TRBV12-5 and TRBJ1-5; D remains ambiguous. Trimming took 0 bases from V and 4 from J, leaving 10 bases between them. CDR1 is LGHNT and CDR2 is FRNRAP in the germline V gene. The CDR3 has 15 residues.

The gene calls are TRBV12-3 or TRBV12-4 and TRBJ2-2; D is unclear. The CDR3 consists of 13 residues. V gave up 6 bases and J gave up 6 bases, with 11 bases separating them. CDR3 residues: CASRPIGAGELFF. The CDR3 DNA sequence: TGTGCCAGCAGGCCGATTGGGGCCGGGGAGCTGTTTTTT.

The chain is built from TRBV7-9 and TRBJ1-5, with 9 bases that match TRBD1. The J segment lost 2 bases and the V segment lost 5 bases, leaving 13 bases of the junction unmatched. This CDR3 contains 18 residues. Germline loops: CDR1 SEHNR, CDR2 FQNEAQ (reference sequence). The CDR3 DNA reads TGTGCCAGCAGCCCCGGGACAGGGCAGGTTCTCGGCAATCAGCCCCAGCATTTT. It specifies CASSPGTGQVLGNQPQHF.

V gene TRBV11-2 combines with J gene TRBJ2-7, with 8 bases identical to TRBD2. Germline V lookup: CDR1 SGHAT, CDR2 FQNNGV. CDR3 size: 17 residues. V trimming: 4 bases; J trimming: 0 bases; junction bases outside the gene matches: 11. CDR3 region: CASSYPTPTSGSYEQYF. CDR3 nucleotide sequence: TGTGCCAGCAGCTACCCTACCCCCACTAGCGGCTCCTACGAGCAGTACTTC.

The gene calls are TRBV5-1 and TRBJ2-2, with D perhaps matching TRBD2 (6 bases). V lost 5 bases and J 1 base, leaving 21 bases between the germline ends. The CDR3 extends over 18 amino acids. Germline V CDR1 and CDR2: SGHRS, YFSETQ. The chain's CDR3 is CASSRILSDYLNTGELFF. The CDR3 DNA follows: TGCGCCAGCAGTCGGATTCTTTCGGACTACCTGAACACCGGGGAGCTGTTTTTT.

The chain uses TRBV27 and TRBJ1-1, with TRBD1 identical over 8 bases. V lost 5 bases to trimming and J lost 0 bases; unmatched junction nucleotides: 5. Germline CDR1 and CDR2: MNHEY and SMNVEV (reference sequence). CDR3 length equals 15 residues. The CDR3 here is CASSAAGGMNTEAFF. CDR3 in DNA: TGTGCCAGCAGTGCTGCAGGGGGCATGAACACTGAAGCTTTCTTT.

The rearrangement uses TRBV5-1 and TRBJ1-2; TRBD1 matches 8 bases. This CDR3 is built from 15 residues. The V gene end was trimmed by 2 bases and the J gene end by 7 bases; junction bases not matched to a gene: 10. From germline, CDR1 is SGHRS and CDR2 YFSETQ. The CDR3 bases are TGCGCCAGCAGCTTCGATTGGACAGGGATGGGTGGCTACACCTTC. It is translated as CASSFDWTGMGGYTF.

The J gene is TRBJ2-7, the V gene TRBV20-1; 9 bases map to TRBD1. V gave up 6 bases and J gave up 0 bases; unmatched junction bases: 9. The germline CDR1 and CDR2 sequences are DFQATT and SNEGSKA (reference sequence). The CDR3 spans 15 residues. The CDR3 is CSAPDRGKSSYEQYF. In DNA, the CDR3 is TGCAGTGCGCCGGACAGGGGAAAGAGCTCCTACGAGCAGTACTTC.

The chain has TRBV2 and TRBJ2-5; a weak D match, TRBD2 (5 bases). CDR1 is SNHLY, CDR2 FYNNEI, per germline. The CDR3 totals 15 residues. With 0 bases removed from V and 2 bases from J, the gap between germline ends came to 10 bases. The CDR3 coding sequence is TGTGCCAGCAGTGAAGCGCCGGGGAGTCAAGAGACCCAGTACTTC. Amino acid sequence: CASSEAPGSQETQYF.

The chain couples TRBV7-9 to TRBJ1-4, with 7 bases aligning to TRBD1. The germline gives CDR1 SEHNR, CDR2 FQNEAQ (reference sequence). CDR3 length: 15 amino acids. J was trimmed by 6 bases and V by 8 bases; bases with no gene match: 12. The CDR3 reads CASELGGQPDEKLFF. CDR3 DNA sequence: TGTGCCAGCGAACTCGGGGGACAGCCGGATGAAAAACTGTTTTTT.

This sequence joins TRBV13 and TRBJ2-7, with 7 bases that match TRBD1. CDR3 length: 13 amino acids. The junction had 6 bases not matched to a gene; V was cut back by 5 bases and J by 5 bases. CDR1 and CDR2 from the germline V gene are PRHDT and FYEKMQ (reference sequence). CDR3: CASSATGPNEQYF. CDR3 nucleotides: TGTGCCAGCAGCGCGACAGGGCCCAACGAGCAGTACTTC.

The genes are TRBV12-3 or TRBV12-4 and TRBJ2-5; unclear D gene. V gave up 6 bases and J gave up 2 bases, with 4 bases separating them. The CDR3 spans 11 residues. The CDR3: CASRGQETQYF. Written as DNA, the CDR3 is TGTGCCAGCAGGGGTCAAGAGACCCAGTACTTC.